A single TCR beta chain is shown here with its context. No cognate antigen has been identified for it. No quality values exist for individual bases; no much larger clone is one base distant. Participants in the prospective study were enrolled through a virtual design, were aged roughly 18 to 95 years, and lived in about two dozen United States geographic areas. In the prospective study, participants were assigned to cohorts based on the clinical history participants reported in a screening survey and a study questionnaire. Recovered participants in ImmuneRACE Cohort 3 were defined as having two consecutive negative NP/OP PCR tests, clearance from a healthcare professional, or resolution of symptoms. In the prospective study, whole blood, serum and a nasopharyngeal or oropharyngeal swab were collected from each participant by mobile phlebotomists. Participants in the prospective study had the option to provide additional blood draws and questionnaires over a roughly 2-month period. Before DNA extraction, prospective study blood samples were shipped either frozen or at room temperature.

This sample was included in a study of blood T cell repertoires in COVID-19 (dated by TCRdb to 2019 to 2021). About the full investigation: Collaborator samples came from the United States, Italy and Spain and covered acute and convalescent phases of COVID-19. The prospective study material was composed of cDNA or gDNA derived from T cells, B-cell-depleted T cells, or PBMCs. Subjects who had been exposed to COVID-19, were actively infected with it, or had recovered from it provided the deeply sampled blood TCRbeta repertoires that made up the dataset. The repertoires were released in a freely available public database intended as a resource for research on the immune response to SARS-CoV-2. The samples were drawn from the first 160 participants of the ongoing ImmuneRACE study and from 950 to 1,500 subjects provided by 6 global collaborators. Nearly every sample came with metadata listing a de-identified subject ID, COVID-19 status, age in years and sex. Where available, HLA class I and class II types were taken from metadata supplied by the sample provider and were not determined by assay-based typing.

TCRbeta CDR3 regions were amplified from genomic DNA using the immunoSEQ Assay, a bias-controlled multiplex PCR. The paper's data handling went like this. Nucleated cell counts per sample were estimated from amplification of reference gene primers within the assay. To quantify the absolute abundance of each unique TCRbeta CDR3 rearrangement, sequence reads were collapsed and filtered. For each sample, productive Simpson clonality was calculated as the square root of Simpson's diversity index across productive rearrangements. TCRdb mirrors the immuneACCESS table, restricted to in-frame sequences. Some clones are absent from its copies; in checked studies, under half trace to an unresolved V gene, and the reason for the others is unknown. The V and J calls and clone size are taken from that table; D and trimming were inferred from the DNA. This sample is represented by over 300,000 clones; 87% of them were singletons. The ten biggest clones cover 5.5% to 6% of the sample.

Per the germline V gene, MGHRA is the CDR1 and YSYEKL is the CDR2. V and J are truncated by 2 bases and 4 bases respectively, leaving an intervening sequence of 8 bases. Including cysteine and phenylalanine, the CDR3 has 13 amino acids. Kept here is only the CDR3 DNA, which spans 39 bases and is read in frame from base 1. Beyond this particular receptor, the publication reports: The amount of clinical and demographic metadata varied by source and participant and was provided uncurated.

Recombination joined TRBV4-1 with TRBJ1-2; no D gene can be assigned with confidence. The receptor's source is a woman younger than 45 who had recovered from COVID-19. The material sequenced was PBMCs or T cells enriched from blood (not recorded which). The CDR3 reads CASSQSPGYGYTF. The bases are TGCGCCAGCAGCCAATCGCCAGGCTATGGCTACACCTTC.